The rows below give T cell receptor beta chains drawn from one sample of a study of regulatory T cells in long-lasting Graves disease. TCRdb passed the multiplex PCR reads through MiXCR, listing each CDR3 protein once. The sample records about 290,000 distinct CDR3 sequences, 22% being singletons. The sample here was peripheral blood mononuclear cells (PBMCs), taken when the disease was refractory, from a patient treated with antithyroid drugs. The receptors were sampled from a female donor with Graves disease. CDR3s include the opening cysteine and the closing phenylalanine or tryptophan. The D gene is left open where the match is weak. Size is omitted from some rows. Given values are once, few, many or a class for expanded clones.

>NA|TRBJ2-5|many|TRBV11-2
TGTGCCAGCAGCTTAGGGAGTGTAGGAGGCAGCCAAGAGACCCAGTACTTC
CASSLGSVGGSQETQYF
>TRBD1|TRBJ2-2|NA|TRBV6-1
TGTGCCAGCAGCGCGACAGGGGGCGTCGTTGGCGGGGAGCTGTTTTTT
CASSATGGVVGGELFF
>NA|TRBJ2-2|NA|TRBV2
TGTGCCAGCAGGGGAGGACAGAACACCGGGGAGCTGTTTTTT
CASRGGQNTGELFF
>NA|TRBJ2-7|many|TRBV7-2
TGTGCCAGCAGCCTCCACAGGGCCCCGGGGGGCGAGCAGTACTTC
CASSLHRAPGGEQYF
>NA|TRBJ2-2|many|TRBV12-3/TRBV12-4
TGTGCCAGCAGTCCCAGTTCCGGGGAGCTGTTTTTT
CASSPSSGELFF
>TRBD1|TRBJ1-1|many|TRBV6-2/TRBV6-3
TGTGCCAGCAGTTACGGGCTGGGACAGATTTATGCGAACACTGAAGCTTTCTTT
CASSYGLGQIYANTEAFF
>TRBD2|TRBJ2-2|NA|TRBV24-1
TGTGCCACCAGTGATCGACTAGCGGGGGGCACCGGGGAGCTGTTTTTT
CATSDRLAGGTGELFF
>NA|TRBJ1-2|few|TRBV20-1
TGCAGTGCCCTTCAGGCAGACTATGGCTACACCTTC
CSALQADYGYTF
>TRBD1|TRBJ2-3|NA|TRBV6-6
TGTGCCAGCAGTTACTCGATGGGGACAGACACAGATACGCAGTATTTT
CASSYSMGTDTDTQYF
>NA|TRBJ1-2|few|TRBV5-5
TGTGCCAGCAGCTTCCCCCAAACTCAGGGCGCGGACTATGGCTACACCTTC
CASSFPQTQGADYGYTF
>TRBD2|TRBJ2-4|many|TRBV20-1
TGCAGTGCTAGTCCTAGCGGGAGAGTAGTGGCCAAAAACATTCAGTACTTC
CSASPSGRVVAKNIQYF
>TRBD1|TRBJ2-7|many|TRBV2
TGTGCCAGCAGGGGACAGGGATCGAAGCAGTACTTC
CASRGQGSKQYF
>TRBD2|TRBJ2-4|few|TRBV28
TGTGCCAGCACGCTACTAGCGACACCAAACATTCAGTACTTC
CASTLLATPNIQYF
>NA|TRBJ1-5|NA|TRBV19
TGTGCCAGTAGTTACGGAGGGGAGAGCAATCAGCCCCAGCATTTT
CASSYGGESNQPQHF
>NA|TRBJ1-5|few|TRBV28
TGTGTCAGCAGCTACACGGGCCATTGGCCCCAGCATTTT
CVSSYTGHWPQHF
>TRBD2|TRBJ2-3|NA|TRBV28
TGTGCCAGCAGTTTCCTAGGGCGGGAGGGAAACACAGATACGCAGTATTTT
CASSFLGREGNTDTQYF
>NA|TRBJ1-2|few|TRBV7-2
TGTGCCAGCAGCCAAGACGGCGGGGGGCGCGGCTACACCTTC
CASSQDGGGRGYTF
>NA|TRBJ1-6|few|TRBV12-3/TRBV12-4
TGTGCCAGCAGTTTAGTAGTTCCTAATTCACCCCTCCACTTT
CASSLVVPNSPLHF
>NA|TRBJ1-2|many|TRBV27
TGTGCCAGCAGTTTAGTGGGGGGGCGTAACTATGGCTACACCTTC
CASSLVGGRNYGYTF
>NA|TRBJ2-3|NA|TRBV3-1
TGTGCCAGCAGCCAAGAGGTAAACACAGATACGCAGTATTTT
CASSQEVNTDTQYF
>TRBD2|TRBJ2-7|NA|TRBV20-1
TGCAGTGCTCCTCTGGCTAGCGGGAGATACGAGCAGTACTTC
CSAPLASGRYEQYF
>NA|TRBJ2-5|many|TRBV11-2
TGTGCCAGCAGCTCACTAATCCAAGAGACCCAGTACTTC
CASSSLIQETQYF
>NA|TRBJ2-5|few|TRBV9
TGTGCCATCAGAATGCAGGGGACGGATGAGACCCAGTACTTC
CAIRMQGTDETQYF
>NA|TRBJ2-7|many|TRBV29-1
TGCAGCGTTGCTTATCAGGACTTCTACGAGCAGTACTTC
CSVAYQDFYEQYF